This T cell receptor beta chain was profiled in a study of OX40 agonist ivuxolimab in advanced cancers. Study in general: Participants, approximately 80% male, averaged about 59 years of age, ranging from about 23 to 79. The study reported partial responses in three patients: one hepatocellular carcinoma, two cutaneous melanoma. Findings of the study overall: Some of the nonresponding patients also showed low levels of normalized T-cell clonal expansion.

Autoimmune disease history or systemic immunosuppression led to patient exclusion. To note about this clone: Its antigen is still unknown.

V shed 0 bases and J 8 bases; nucleotides not matched to a gene: 6. The CDR3 has 14 amino acids. Germline V gene sequence: CDR1 SGHKS, CDR2 YYEKEE (reference sequence). TCRdb keeps only in-frame clones here, not all; method: immunoSEQ multiplex PCR. The table shows more than 50,000 clones, with just under 80% occurring only once. The chain combines TRBV5-5 with TRBJ1-2; 8 bases are a match to TRBD1. The material sequenced was CD4+ or CD8+ T cells sorted from blood, taken in a trial of the OX40 agonist ivuxolimab. The receptor's source is an adult with an advanced solid tumor such as melanoma, head and neck, liver or kidney cancer. The CDR3 region is CASSLEAGGAGYTF. The CDR3 nucleotides read TGTGCCAGCAGCTTGGAGGCAGGGGGCGCCGGCTACACCTTC.